This T cell receptor beta chain was identified in a study of shared clonotypes between healthy human individuals. Whole-study findings and limits: The naive CD4 repertoires of several donors were compared, and around 4.9% of clonotypes were shared.

Looked up from germline, CDR1 is SGHDT and CDR2 is YYEEEE. The CDR3 is made up of 15 amino acids. The V and J ends lost 3 bases and 3 bases, in that order; junction bases with no gene match: 6. To note about this clone: Antigen specificity is unknown.

Here immunoSEQ multiplex PCR was the method, and the copy in TCRdb shows in-frame clones only, minus some. The sample records millions of clones, more than 80% being singletons. CD4+ cell separation produced CD45RA+ naive and CD45RA-negative memory subsets. The sequenced sample was naive CD4+ T cells sorted from blood. As for subset: CD45RA+ positively selected. The receptor comes from a man between 18 and 35 years old in good health. The chain has TRBV5-6 and TRBJ2-5, with 9 bases matching TRBD1. CDR3 protein: CASSSVGTGKETQYF. DNA of the CDR3: TGTGCCAGCAGCTCGGTCGGGACAGGGAAAGAGACCCAGTACTTC.